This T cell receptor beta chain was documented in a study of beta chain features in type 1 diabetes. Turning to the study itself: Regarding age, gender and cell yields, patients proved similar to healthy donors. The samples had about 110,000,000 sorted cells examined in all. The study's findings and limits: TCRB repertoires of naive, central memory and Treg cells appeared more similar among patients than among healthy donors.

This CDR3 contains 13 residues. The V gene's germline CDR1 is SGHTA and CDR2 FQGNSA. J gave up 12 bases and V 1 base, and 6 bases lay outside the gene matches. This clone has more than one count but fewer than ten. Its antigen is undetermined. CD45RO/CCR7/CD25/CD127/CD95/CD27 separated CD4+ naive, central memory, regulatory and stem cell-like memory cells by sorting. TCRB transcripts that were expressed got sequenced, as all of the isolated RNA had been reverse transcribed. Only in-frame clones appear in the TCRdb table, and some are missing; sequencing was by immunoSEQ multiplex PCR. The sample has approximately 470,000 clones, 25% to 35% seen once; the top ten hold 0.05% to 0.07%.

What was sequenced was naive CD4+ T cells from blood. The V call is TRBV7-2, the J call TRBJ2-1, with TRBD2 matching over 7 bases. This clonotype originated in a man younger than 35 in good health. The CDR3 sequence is CASSLVPGGLQFF. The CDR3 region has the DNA TGTGCCAGCAGCTTAGTTCCGGGAGGCCTGCAGTTCTTC. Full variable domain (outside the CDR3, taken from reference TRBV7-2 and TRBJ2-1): GAGVSQSPSNKVTEKGKDVELRCDPISGHTALYWYRQSLGQGLEFLIYFQGNSAPDKSGLPSDRFSAERTGGSVSTLTIQRTQQEDSAVYLCASSLVPGGLQFFGPGTRLTVL.